A selection of T cell receptor beta chains follows, all from one sample in a study of control samples from healthy donors and cancer patients. The repertoire was sequenced with immunoSEQ multiplex PCR; TCRdb's copy has only in-frame clones and lacks some. The sample contains 65,000 to 80,000 clones, approximately 90% of which appear only once. Material for sequencing was PBMCs. Every receptor here comes from a woman aged 55-69 years with head and neck cancer. CDR3s include the opening cysteine and the closing phenylalanine or tryptophan. D genes are given only for firm matches. A clone size is listed for some rows: how often the clone was seen (once, few, many), or a class if it is expanded.

cdr3_aa: CASTKRASGGTDTQYF
cdr3_nt: TGTGCCAGCACCAAAAGAGCTAGCGGGGGCACAGATACGCAGTATTTT
d_call: TRBD2
j_call: TRBJ2-3
clone_size: NA
v_call: TRBV7-2

cdr3_aa: CASSLQGRTEAFF
cdr3_nt: TGTGCCAGCAGCTTACAGGGTAGAACTGAAGCTTTCTTT
d_call: NA
j_call: TRBJ1-1
clone_size: NA
v_call: TRBV11-2

cdr3_aa: CASSLDSAFVAFF
cdr3_nt: TGTGCCAGCAGCTTAGATAGTGCGTTTGTAGCTTTCTTT
d_call: NA
j_call: TRBJ1-1
clone_size: NA
v_call: TRBV7-9

cdr3_aa: CASSPQGTGAPETQYF
cdr3_nt: TGCGCCAGCAGCCCGCAAGGGACAGGGGCCCCGGAGACCCAGTACTTC
d_call: TRBD1
j_call: TRBJ2-5
clone_size: NA
v_call: TRBV5-1

cdr3_aa: CSASGLASYEQYF
cdr3_nt: TGCAGTGCTAGTGGTCTGGCGTCCTACGAGCAGTACTTC
d_call: NA
j_call: TRBJ2-7
clone_size: NA
v_call: TRBV20-1

cdr3_aa: CASSARLTSKNSYNEQFF
cdr3_nt: TGTGCCAGCAGCGCCAGATTGACTAGCAAAAACTCCTACAATGAGCAGTTCTTC
d_call: TRBD2
j_call: TRBJ2-1
clone_size: NA
v_call: TRBV9

cdr3_aa: CASSPGDSYEQYF
cdr3_nt: TGTGCCAGCAGCCCCGGGGATTCCTACGAGCAGTACTTC
d_call: NA
j_call: TRBJ2-7
clone_size: NA
v_call: TRBV9

cdr3_aa: CSVEVGGESTDTQYF
cdr3_nt: TGCAGCGTGGAAGTAGGGGGGGAAAGCACAGATACGCAGTATTTT
d_call: NA
j_call: TRBJ2-3
clone_size: NA
v_call: TRBV29-1

cdr3_aa: CASSLAVGNTEAFF
cdr3_nt: TGTGCCAGCAGCTTAGCGGTAGGGAACACTGAAGCTTTCTTT
d_call: NA
j_call: TRBJ1-1
clone_size: NA
v_call: TRBV7-6

cdr3_aa: CASSLPSAGELFF
cdr3_nt: TGCGCCAGCAGCTTGCCTTCGGCGGGGGAGCTGTTTTTT
d_call: NA
j_call: TRBJ2-2
clone_size: NA
v_call: TRBV5-1

cdr3_aa: CASSPDSNEQFF
cdr3_nt: TGTGCCAGCAGCCCGGATAGTAATGAGCAGTTCTTC
d_call: NA
j_call: TRBJ2-1
clone_size: once
v_call: TRBV2

cdr3_aa: CASSEEGGGPGELFF
cdr3_nt: TGTGCCAGCAGTGAAGAAGGAGGGGGCCCCGGGGAGCTGTTTTTT
d_call: NA
j_call: TRBJ2-2
clone_size: few
v_call: TRBV6-1

cdr3_aa: CASSQESQGITTNEKLFF
cdr3_nt: TGTGCCAGCAGCCAAGAATCTCAGGGAATTACAACTAATGAAAAACTGTTTTTT
d_call: NA
j_call: TRBJ1-4
clone_size: NA
v_call: TRBV4-2

cdr3_aa: CSGGQKMYTEAFF
cdr3_nt: TGCAGCGGGGGACAGAAGATGTATACTGAAGCTTTCTTT
d_call: TRBD1
j_call: TRBJ1-1
clone_size: NA
v_call: TRBV29-1

cdr3_aa: CASSLASGGPAYGELFF
cdr3_nt: TGTGCCAGCAGCTTAGCTTCGGGAGGCCCCGCTTACGGGGAGCTGTTTTTT
d_call: TRBD2
j_call: TRBJ2-2
clone_size: NA
v_call: TRBV7-6

cdr3_aa: CASSFTESYEQYF
cdr3_nt: TGTGCCAGCAGCTTTACAGAATCATACGAGCAGTACTTC
d_call: NA
j_call: TRBJ2-7
clone_size: NA
v_call: TRBV7-9

cdr3_aa: CASSRLHRGSYEQYF
cdr3_nt: TGTGCCAGCAGCCGTCTTCACAGGGGATCCTACGAGCAGTACTTC
d_call: TRBD1
j_call: TRBJ2-7
clone_size: NA
v_call: TRBV7-9

cdr3_aa: CASRWDSETQYF
cdr3_nt: TGTGCCAGCAGATGGGACTCAGAGACCCAGTACTTC
d_call: NA
j_call: TRBJ2-5
clone_size: NA
v_call: TRBV2

cdr3_aa: CASSLALAGERDTQYF
cdr3_nt: TGCGCCAGCAGCTTAGCGCTAGCGGGAGAGAGAGATACGCAGTATTTT
d_call: TRBD2
j_call: TRBJ2-3
clone_size: NA
v_call: TRBV5-1

cdr3_aa: CASSVDMSSYEQYF
cdr3_nt: TGTGCCAGCAGTGTGGACATGAGCTCCTACGAGCAGTACTTC
d_call: NA
j_call: TRBJ2-7
clone_size: NA
v_call: TRBV2

cdr3_aa: CASSLVGRTEAFF
cdr3_nt: TGTGCCAGCAGCTTGGTGGGTCGGACTGAAGCTTTCTTT
d_call: NA
j_call: TRBJ1-1
clone_size: NA
v_call: TRBV7-9

cdr3_aa: CAISESRVMNTEAFF
cdr3_nt: TGTGCCATCAGTGAGTCAAGGGTGATGAACACTGAAGCTTTCTTT
d_call: NA
j_call: TRBJ1-1
clone_size: once
v_call: TRBV10-3

cdr3_aa: CASSLGLAESTDTQYF
cdr3_nt: TGTGCCAGCAGCTTAGGACTAGCGGAGAGCACAGATACGCAGTATTTT
d_call: TRBD2
j_call: TRBJ2-3
clone_size: NA
v_call: TRBV7-9